Sequencing of this T cell receptor (beta chain) was carried out in a study of shared clonotypes between healthy human individuals. General study points: In having few donors, the study represented limited genetic and exposure-history diversity. Clonotypes that were shared across four donors made up 4% to 6% of naive CD4 clonotypes. A reduction in generation probabilities was seen for non-shared clonotypes relative to those shared by all four donors.

The CDR3 loop spans 12 amino acids. The germline V and J ends were trimmed by 6 bases and 2 bases, with 8 bases remaining between them. Germline V gives CDR1 MNHNY, CDR2 SVGAGI (reference sequence). Points on this clone: Its antigen remains unknown.

Method: immunoSEQ multiplex PCR; TCRdb's copy keeps in-frame clones and lacks some. The table includes 2 million to 2.5 million clones, roughly 94% detected once. The sequenced material came from naive CD4+ T cells sorted from blood. Subset described: CD45RA+ positively selected. The V call is TRBV6-6, the J call TRBJ2-7, with D hard to call. The sequence derives from a young man in good health. CDR3 loop: CASSILAYEQYF. DNA of the CDR3: TGTGCCAGCAGCATACTTGCCTACGAGCAGTACTTC.